Each of the 20 T cell receptor beta chains below was sequenced from the same sample in a study of control samples from healthy donors and cancer patients. TCRdb's table, derived via immunoSEQ multiplex PCR, lists solely in-frame clones and lacks some. The sample holds roughly 100,000 clones, 80% to 90% seen once. The sequenced sample consisted of PBMCs. These receptor sequences come from a man in his sixties with lung cancer.

The gene calls are TRBV7-9 and TRBJ2-3; TRBD1 is a possible D gene (6 bases). The CDR3 loop spans 14 amino acids. V was cut by 3 bases and J by 0 bases, with 7 bases left in between. Germline-derived CDR1 and CDR2 are SEHNR and FQNEAQ (reference sequence). In DNA, the CDR3 is TGTGCCAGCAGCTTCGGACAGAGCACAGATACGCAGTATTTT. This codes for CASSFGQSTDTQYF. Full variable domain (missing parts from reference TRBV7-9 and TRBJ2-3): DTGVSQNPRHKITKRGQNVTFRCDPISEHNRLYWYRQTLGQGPEFLTYFQNEAQLEKSRLLSDRFSAERPKGSFSTLEIQRTEQGDSAMYLCASSFGQSTDTQYFGPGTRLTVL.

This rearrangement joins TRBV5-1 to TRBJ1-2; 10 bases line up with TRBD1. The CDR3 spans 15 residues. CDR1 is SGHRS and CDR2 is YFSETQ in the germline V gene. Trimming took 0 bases from V and 7 from J; bases not matched to a gene: 6. CDR3 amino acids: CASSLVGQGGVGYTF. The CDR3 nucleotides are TGCGCCAGCAGCTTGGTTGGACAGGGGGGAGTTGGCTACACCTTC.

The chain links TRBV6-5 to TRBJ2-7, with 10 bases aligning to TRBD1. V lost 5 bases, J lost 6 bases, and 7 bases stayed unmatched. The CDR3 has 14 residues. The germline V gene has CDR1 MNHEY and CDR2 SVGAGI. CDR3 region: CASSRTGGEREQYF. CDR3 bases: TGTGCCAGCAGTCGGACAGGGGGGGAACGCGAGCAGTACTTC.

The chain links TRBV18 to TRBJ2-1; tentatively, D is TRBD2 (5 bases). The V gene's germline CDR1 is KGHSH and CDR2 LQKENI. Deletions cut 3 bases from V and 7 bases from J, with 13 bases between. The CDR3 is 14 residues long. CDR3 in amino acids: CASSPIPRGNEQFF. The CDR3 DNA reads as TGTGCCAGCTCACCCATACCTAGAGGGAATGAGCAGTTCTTC.

V is TRBV11-2 and J is TRBJ2-7, with D hard to call. The germline V gene has CDR1 SGHAT and CDR2 FQNNGV. Trimming pared 2 bases from V and 1 base from J, leaving 15 bases between. The CDR3 length is 16 residues. CDR3 sequence reads: CASSLNPPDLSYEQYF. The CDR3 DNA reads as TGTGCCAGCAGCTTAAACCCACCTGACCTATCCTACGAGCAGTACTTC. Variable domain in full (rest from reference TRBV11-2 and TRBJ2-7): EAGVAQSPRYKIIEKRQSVAFWCNPISGHATLYWYQQILGQGPKLLIQFQNNGVVDDSQLPKDRFSAERLKGVDSTLKIQPAKLEDSAVYLCASSLNPPDLSYEQYFGPGTRLTVT.

CDR3 sequence reads: CASSSFTGGPTEAFF. In nucleotides, the CDR3 is TGTGCCAGCAGCTCCTTTACAGGGGGCCCCACTGAAGCTTTCTTT. This chain uses TRBV5-6 with TRBJ1-1; 9 bases are shared with TRBD1. CDR1 is SGHDT, CDR2 YYEEEE, per germline. The CDR3 sequence is 15 residues long. V gave up 3 bases and J gave up 4 bases; unmatched junction bases: 7.

The gene calls are TRBV5-1 and TRBJ1-5, with 10 bases lining up with TRBD1. Germline values: CDR1 SGHRS, CDR2 YFSETQ. This CDR3 region has 14 residues. The V segment lost 2 bases and the J segment 6 bases; nucleotides outside the gene matches: 2. In DNA form, the CDR3 reads TGCGCCAGCAGCTTCGGGACAGGGGTTCAGCCCCAGCATTTT. It yields the protein CASSFGTGVQPQHF.

This chain joins TRBV7-9 and TRBJ1-2; no clear D. The CDR3 is 14 amino acids. Deletions cut 3 bases from V and 4 bases from J, with 12 bases between. Germline CDR1 SEHNR, CDR2 FQNEAQ (reference sequence). CDR3 nucleotides: TGTGCCAGCAGCTTCCACGGAGGATCCTATGGCTACACCTTC. As protein: CASSFHGGSYGYTF.

The V gene is TRBV14, the J gene TRBJ2-3; 7 nucleotides line up with TRBD1. The CDR3 contains 16 residues. CDR1 is SGHDN, CDR2 FVKESK, per germline. V lost 2 bases and J lost 5; bases outside the gene matches: 10. The CDR3 reads CASSQLGGPGEDTQYF. CDR3 in DNA: TGTGCCAGCAGCCAATTAGGGGGCCCTGGGGAAGATACGCAGTATTTT.

V and J are TRBV7-8 and TRBJ2-7, with D possibly called TRBD1 or TRBD2 (6 bases each). Deletions cut 1 base from V and 2 bases from J, with 9 bases between. The CDR3 has 14 amino acids. Germline V gives CDR1 SGHVS, CDR2 FQNEAQ. CDR3 residues: CASSLEGGTYEQYV. The CDR3 nucleotides read TGTGCCAGCAGCTTAGAGGGGGGAACCTACGAGCAGTACGTC.

V and J are TRBV9 and TRBJ2-2; no definite D call. The CDR3 is 13 residues long. Germline values: CDR1 SGDLS, CDR2 YYNGEE. V lost 4 bases to trimming and J lost 1 base, with 5 bases between them. CDR3 DNA: TGTGCCAGCAGCCGTTTGAACACCGGGGAGCTGTTTTTT. It is translated as CASSRLNTGELFF.

In its sample, this clone was seen a few times. The chain recombines TRBV11-3 with TRBJ1-6, with 9 bases lining up with TRBD1. V gave up 4 bases and J gave up 6 bases; unmatched junction bases: 10. This CDR3 region has 17 residues. CDR1 SGHNT and CDR2 YENEEA come from the germline V gene. As DNA, the CDR3 is TGTGCCAGCAGCTCCCTAGGAGGGACAGGGTTTAATTCACCCCTCCACTTT. It specifies CASSSLGGTGFNSPLHF.

Here the CDR3 reads CASSLRARSEQYF. CDR3 DNA sequence: TGTGCCAGCAGCTTAAGGGCCCGGAGCGAGCAGTACTTC. The rearrangement joins TRBV7-3 to TRBJ2-7; D remains unclear. Trimming left V 1 base short and J 6 bases short, with 10 bases between. CDR1 and CDR2 from the germline V gene are SGHTA and FQGTGA. This CDR3 is 13 amino acids long.

The table lists this clone with a count of one. J is TRBJ1-5 and V is TRBV15; possible D gene TRBD1, 6 bases. Trimming took 1 base from V and 2 from J, leaving 6 bases between them. The CDR3 loop spans 14 amino acids. Looked up from germline, CDR1 is LNHNV and CDR2 is YYDKDF (reference sequence). The CDR3 nucleotides read TGTGCCACCAGCAGAGCAGGGGGCAATCAGCCCCAGCATTTT. Protein sequence: CATSRAGGNQPQHF.

With respect to this clone: In the same sample, other DNA sequences code for this CDR3. This chain joins TRBV10-3 and TRBJ2-5; D not resolved. CDR1 is ENHRY, CDR2 SYGVKD, per germline. Deletions cut 4 bases from V and 2 bases from J, with 5 bases between. This CDR3 has 12 residues. The DNA for the CDR3 is TGTGCCATCAGTGGCGGACAAGAGACCCAGTACTTC. It is translated as CAISGGQETQYF.

The V and J genes are TRBV18 and TRBJ2-2; tentative D call: TRBD1 (6 bases). V was pared by 2 bases and J by 3 bases, with 10 bases between. The CDR3 runs 15 residues. Per the germline V gene, CDR1 is KGHSH and CDR2 is LQKENI. The CDR3 nucleotides are TGTGCCAGCTCACCAAGGACAGAGCACACCGGGGAGCTGTTTTTT. Amino acids: CASSPRTEHTGELFF. The whole variable domain, remainder taken from reference TRBV18 and TRBJ2-2, is NAGVMQNPRHLVRRRGQEARLRCSPMKGHSHVYWYRQLPEEGLKFMVYLQKENIIDESGMPKERFSAEFPKEGPSILRIQQVVRGDSAAYFCASSPRTEHTGELFFGEGSRLTVL.

The rearrangement joins TRBV6-1 to TRBJ1-1, with a possible D match to TRBD1 (6 bases). Looked up from germline, CDR1 is MNHNS and CDR2 is SASEGT. Trimming removed 4 bases at V and 2 bases at J, with 14 bases between. This CDR3 is 15 amino acids long. CDR3 protein: CASSALGQLNTEAFF. In nucleotides, the CDR3 is TGTGCCAGCAGTGCCCTAGGACAGCTCAACACTGAAGCTTTCTTT.

This clone was detected only once. The rearrangement joins TRBV3-1 (or the pseudogene TRBV3-2) to TRBJ1-2, with 8 bases aligning to TRBD1. J lost 6 bases, V lost 4 bases, and 7 bases had no gene match. Germline CDR1 reads LGHDT; CDR2 reads YNNKEL (reference sequence). This CDR3 has 14 residues. The CDR3 loop reads CASSLPSGGHGYTF. The CDR3 DNA reads as TGTGCCAGCAGCCTTCCTTCAGGGGGCCATGGCTACACCTTC.

The CDR3 nucleotides read TGTGCCAGCAGCCTCCGACAGGGCAATGAAGCTTTCTTT. Translated: CASSLRQGNEAFF. The genes are TRBV12-3 or TRBV12-4 and TRBJ1-1, with 7 bases aligning to TRBD1. Losses at the gene ends were 6 bases for V and 7 bases for J; bases not matched to a gene: 8. The CDR3 runs 13 residues.

The chain couples TRBV6-6 to TRBJ2-5, with D maybe TRBD2 (5 bases). Germline-derived CDR1 and CDR2 are MNHNY and SVGAGI (reference sequence). Trimming removed 10 bases from V and 5 bases from J, with 17 bases in between. This CDR3 is 13 amino acids long. CDR3 in DNA: TGTGCCATCCGTTGGGCCTCGGGGGAGACCCAGTACTTC. This codes for CAIRWASGETQYF.